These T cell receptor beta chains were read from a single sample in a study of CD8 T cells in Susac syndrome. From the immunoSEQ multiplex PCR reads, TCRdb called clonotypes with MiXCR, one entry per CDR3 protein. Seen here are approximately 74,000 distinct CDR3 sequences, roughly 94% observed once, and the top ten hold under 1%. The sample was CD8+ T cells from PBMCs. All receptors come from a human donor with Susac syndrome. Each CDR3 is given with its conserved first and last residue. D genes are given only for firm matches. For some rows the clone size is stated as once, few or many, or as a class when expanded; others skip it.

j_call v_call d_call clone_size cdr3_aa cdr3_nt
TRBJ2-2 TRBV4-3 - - CASSQEVGGTGELFF TGCGCCAGCAGCCAAGAGGTGGGGGGCACCGGGGAGCTGTTTTTT
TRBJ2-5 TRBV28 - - CASSQPGVGETQYF TGTGCCAGCAGTCAACCGGGAGTTGGGGAGACCCAGTACTTC
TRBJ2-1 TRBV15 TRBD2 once CATSSPGLALSNEQFF TGTGCCACCAGCAGCCCGGGACTAGCGCTCTCAAATGAGCAGTTCTTC
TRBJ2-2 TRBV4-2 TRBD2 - CASSQEVAGGLMGGELFF TGTGCCAGCAGCCAAGAGGTAGCGGGAGGCCTCATGGGCGGGGAGCTGTTTTTT
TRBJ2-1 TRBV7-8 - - CASSSTGGYEQFF TGTGCCAGCAGCTCCACGGGGGGCTATGAGCAGTTCTTC
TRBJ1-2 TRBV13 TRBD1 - CASSYDRGLGYGYTF TGTGCCAGCAGCTACGACAGGGGGCTGGGGTATGGCTACACCTTC
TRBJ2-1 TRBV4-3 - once CASSQDSGSYNEQFF TGCGCCAGCAGCCAAGATAGCGGCTCCTACAATGAGCAGTTCTTC
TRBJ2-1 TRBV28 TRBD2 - CASSFYPSGSTLLSYNEQFF TGTGCCAGCAGTTTTTATCCTAGCGGGAGTACTCTTTTGTCCTACAATGAGCAGTTCTTC
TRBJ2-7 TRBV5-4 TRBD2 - CASSGGLAGNEQYF TGTGCCAGCAGCGGGGGACTAGCGGGAAACGAGCAGTACTTC
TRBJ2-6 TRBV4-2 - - CASSQDDRVNSGANVLTF TGTGCCAGCAGCCAAGATGACCGGGTCAACTCTGGGGCCAACGTCCTGACTTTC
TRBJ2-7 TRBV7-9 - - CASSPTGFEQYF TGTGCCAGCAGCCCGACAGGTTTCGAGCAGTACTTC
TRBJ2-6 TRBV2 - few CASSGGSGANVLTF TGTGCCAGCAGTGGGGGCTCTGGGGCCAACGTCCTGACTTTC
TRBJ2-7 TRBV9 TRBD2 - CASSVLAGGPYEQYF TGTGCCAGCAGCGTCTTAGCGGGAGGGCCGTACGAGCAGTACTTC
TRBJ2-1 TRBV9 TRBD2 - CASSGAGGSYNEQFF TGTGCCAGCAGCGGAGCGGGAGGGTCCTACAATGAGCAGTTCTTC
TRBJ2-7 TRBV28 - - CASSTIGDGYEQYF TGTGCCAGCAGTACGATCGGGGACGGCTACGAGCAGTACTTC
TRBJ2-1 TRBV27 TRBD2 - CASSLSTSGSYTLYNEQFF TGTGCCAGCAGTTTATCGACTAGCGGGAGCTACACTCTTTACAATGAGCAGTTCTTC
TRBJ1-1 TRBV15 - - CATSRDWQPENTEAFF TGTGCCACCAGCAGAGATTGGCAACCTGAGAACACTGAAGCTTTCTTT
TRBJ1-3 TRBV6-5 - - CASFDRTAGNTIYF TGTGCCAGCTTCGACAGGACAGCTGGAAACACCATATATTTT
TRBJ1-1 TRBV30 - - CAWSVGVSGTEAFF TGTGCCTGGAGTGTCGGGGTTTCGGGCACTGAAGCTTTCTTT
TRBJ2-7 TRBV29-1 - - CSVKEGEGYEQYF TGCAGCGTCAAGGAGGGGGAGGGCTACGAGCAGTACTTC
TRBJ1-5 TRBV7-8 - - CASSPDPTGVVNQPQHF TGTGCCAGCAGCCCAGACCCCACCGGGGTCGTCAATCAGCCCCAGCATTTT
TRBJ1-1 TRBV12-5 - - CASGLVWGQGGTEAFF TGTGCTAGTGGTTTGGTCTGGGGGCAGGGTGGGACTGAAGCTTTCTTT
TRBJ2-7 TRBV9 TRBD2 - CASSVGSGSSYEQYF TGTGCCAGCAGCGTAGGTAGCGGGAGCTCCTACGAGCAGTACTTC
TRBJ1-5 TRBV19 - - CATRDSNQPQHF TGTGCCACCCGAGATAGCAATCAGCCCCAGCATTTT
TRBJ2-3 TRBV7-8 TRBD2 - CASSTSLAGDTTDTQYF TGTGCCAGCAGCACATCTTTAGCGGGAGACACCACAGATACGCAGTATTTT
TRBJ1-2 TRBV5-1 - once CASSLEMGIYGYTF TGCGCCAGCAGCTTGGAAATGGGGATTTATGGCTACACCTTC
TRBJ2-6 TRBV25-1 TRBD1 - CASSEVDRASGANVLTF TGTGCCAGCAGTGAAGTTGACAGGGCATCTGGGGCCAACGTCCTGACTTTC
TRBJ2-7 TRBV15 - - CATSEGDTYEQYF TGTGCCACCAGCGAGGGGGACACCTACGAGCAGTACTTC
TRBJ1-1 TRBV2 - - CASHRDTEAFF TGTGCCAGCCACAGGGATACTGAAGCTTTCTTT
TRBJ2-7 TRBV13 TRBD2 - CASSGTFGGGRTYEQYF TGTGCCAGCAGCGGGACCTTTGGCGGGGGGCGGACCTACGAGCAGTACTTC
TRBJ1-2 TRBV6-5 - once CASTSWDTHYGYTF TGTGCCAGCACATCGTGGGACACCCACTATGGCTACACCTTC
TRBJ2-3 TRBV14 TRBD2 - CASSQVGLAGVIRTDTQYF TGTGCCAGCAGCCAAGTAGGACTAGCGGGGGTGATCCGCACAGATACGCAGTATTTT
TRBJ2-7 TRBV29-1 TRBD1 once CSVEGQGEYEQYF TGCAGCGTTGAAGGACAGGGAGAATACGAGCAGTACTTC
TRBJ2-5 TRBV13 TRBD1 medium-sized CASSSPADRRKETQYF TGTGCCAGCAGCTCCCCCGCGGACAGGAGAAAAGAGACCCAGTACTTC
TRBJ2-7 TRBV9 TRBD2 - CASSVAGGTSYEQYF TGTGCCAGCAGCGTGGCGGGAGGAACCTCCTACGAGCAGTACTTC
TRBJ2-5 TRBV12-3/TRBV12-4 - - CASSHSILLRQETQYF TGTGCCAGCAGCCACTCTATTTTACTGCGGCAAGAGACCCAGTACTTC
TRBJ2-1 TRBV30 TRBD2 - CAWSRTSNNEQFF TGTGCCTGGAGTAGGACTAGCAACAATGAGCAGTTCTTC
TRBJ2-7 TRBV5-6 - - CASSFGQFSYEQYF TGTGCCAGCAGCTTTGGGCAGTTCTCCTACGAGCAGTACTTC
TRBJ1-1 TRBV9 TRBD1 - CASSGDRGGITEAFF TGTGCCAGCAGCGGGGACAGGGGAGGGATCACTGAAGCTTTCTTT
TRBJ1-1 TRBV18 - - CASSQGHPGEAFF TGTGCCAGCTCACAGGGCCACCCCGGTGAAGCTTTCTTT
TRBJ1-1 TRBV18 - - CASSPGDFGGPEAFF TGTGCCAGCTCACCAGGGGACTTTGGGGGTCCTGAAGCTTTCTTT
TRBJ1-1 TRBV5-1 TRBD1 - CASSAGQIEAFF TGCGCCAGCAGCGCGGGACAGATTGAAGCTTTCTTT
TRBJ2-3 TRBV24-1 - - CATSRGDTQYF TGTGCCACCAGTCGGGGGGATACGCAGTATTTT
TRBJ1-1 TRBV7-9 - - CASSFGTNTEAFF TGTGCCAGCAGCTTTGGGACAAACACTGAAGCTTTCTTT
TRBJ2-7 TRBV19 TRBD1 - CASNPGQGTQDGAKQYF TGTGCCAGTAACCCGGGACAGGGAACCCAGGACGGGGCGAAGCAGTACTTC
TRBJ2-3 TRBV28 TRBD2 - CASSGLAGVEGTQYF TGTGCCAGCAGTGGACTAGCGGGAGTCGAGGGTACGCAGTATTTT
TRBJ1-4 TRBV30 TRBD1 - CAAGRGATNEKLFF TGTGCCGCGGGCAGGGGGGCAACTAATGAAAAACTGTTTTTT
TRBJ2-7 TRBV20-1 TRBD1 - CSARDLGGQVYSYEQYF TGCAGTGCTAGAGATTTGGGGGGACAGGTTTATTCCTACGAGCAGTACTTC
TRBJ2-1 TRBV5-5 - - CASSYGLQEGPNEQFF TGTGCCAGCAGCTATGGTCTACAGGAAGGACCTAATGAGCAGTTCTTC
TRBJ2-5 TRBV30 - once CAWSRHQETQYF TGTGCCTGGAGTCGGCACCAAGAGACCCAGTACTTC
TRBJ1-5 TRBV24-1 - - CATSDGDIDQPQHF TGTGCCACCAGTGACGGGGACATAGATCAGCCCCAGCATTTT
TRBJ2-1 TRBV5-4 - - CASSLEVNEQFF TGTGCCAGCAGCTTGGAAGTGAATGAGCAGTTCTTC
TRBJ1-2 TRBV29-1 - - CSVDTTAYGYTF TGCAGCGTTGACACGACAGCTTATGGCTACACCTTC
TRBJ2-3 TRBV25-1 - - CASSDLQGRDTQYF TGTGCCAGCAGTGACCTACAGGGAAGAGATACGCAGTATTTT
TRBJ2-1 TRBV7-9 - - CASSFIDFPYNEQFF TGTGCCAGCAGCTTTATAGACTTCCCCTACAATGAGCAGTTCTTC